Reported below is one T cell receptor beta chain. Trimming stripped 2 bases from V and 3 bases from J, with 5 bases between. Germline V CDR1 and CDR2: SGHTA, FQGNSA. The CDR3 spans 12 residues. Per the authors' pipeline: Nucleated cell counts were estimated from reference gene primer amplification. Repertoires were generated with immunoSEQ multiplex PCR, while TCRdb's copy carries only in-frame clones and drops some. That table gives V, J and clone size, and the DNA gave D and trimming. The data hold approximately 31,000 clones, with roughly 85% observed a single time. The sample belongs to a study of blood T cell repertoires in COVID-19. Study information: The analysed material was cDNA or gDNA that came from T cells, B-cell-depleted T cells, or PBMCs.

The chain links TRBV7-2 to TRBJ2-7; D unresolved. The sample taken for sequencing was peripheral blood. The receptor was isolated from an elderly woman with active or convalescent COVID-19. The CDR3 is CASSLSLYEQYF. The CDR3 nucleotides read TGTGCCAGCAGCTTAAGCCTCTACGAGCAGTACTTC.